These 30 T cell receptor beta chains share one sample of origin, sequenced in a study of CD8+ T cells in alopecia areata. cDNA prepared by RNA extraction and subsequent reverse transcription served as the template for sequencing. Sequencing used immunoSEQ multiplex PCR; TCRdb keeps in-frame clones, though not all of them. This sample carries about 100,000 clones, approximately 63% of them seen once, and the ten largest clones take roughly 20%. Material: CD8+ T cells sorted from blood. These receptor sequences come from a human donor in good health.

This clone was seen only a few times. This chain links TRBV6-4 with TRBJ1-1; 8 bases map to TRBD1. V lost 6 bases, J lost 1 base, and 1 base stayed unmatched. Per germline, CDR1 MRHNA and CDR2 SNTAGT. The CDR3 spans 13 residues. CDR3 amino acids: CASRTGANTEAFF. Written as DNA, the CDR3 is TGTGCCAGCAGGACAGGGGCGAACACTGAAGCTTTCTTT.

This chain joins TRBV4-3 and TRBJ2-7, with a possible D match to TRBD2 (5 bases). This CDR3 spans 15 amino acids. Germline V CDR1 and CDR2: LGHNA, YSLEER. Trimming removed 1 base at V and 0 bases at J, with 10 bases between. CDR3 loop: CASSQVELASYEQYF. CDR3 coding DNA: TGCGCCAGCAGCCAAGTTGAGCTAGCCTCCTACGAGCAGTACTTC.

The genes are TRBV7-9 and TRBJ1-2; no firm D call. The CDR3 runs 17 residues. V was trimmed by 2 bases and J by 2 bases, leaving 18 bases between them. Germline V lookup: CDR1 SEHNR, CDR2 FQNEAQ (reference sequence). CDR3: CASSLSLKGPLNYGYTF. Written as DNA, the CDR3 is TGTGCCAGCAGCTTATCCCTGAAAGGGCCACTCAACTATGGCTACACCTTC. The full variable domain, with the rest looked up from reference TRBV7-9 and TRBJ1-2, is DTGVSQNPRHKITKRGQNVTFRCDPISEHNRLYWYRQTLGQGPEFLTYFQNEAQLEKSRLLSDRFSAERPKGSFSTLEIQRTEQGDSAMYLCASSLSLKGPLNYGYTFGSGTRLTVV.

The chain carries TRBV6-5 and TRBJ2-7; tentative D call: TRBD2 (5 bases). In germline, CDR1 is MNHEY, CDR2 SVGAGI. This CDR3 region has 14 residues. V was clipped by 2 bases and J by 0 bases, with 8 bases between them. CDR3 loop: CASSYQSGSYEQYF. Written as DNA, the CDR3 is TGTGCCAGCAGTTACCAGAGCGGCTCCTACGAGCAGTACTTC.

This chain connects TRBV13 to TRBJ1-2; 9 positions agree with TRBD1. Trimming removed 5 bases from V and 6 bases from J; junction bases left unmatched: 10. Germline CDR1 PRHDT, CDR2 FYEKMQ (reference sequence). The CDR3 extends over 15 amino acids. The CDR3 nucleotides read TGTGCCAGCAGCACTGCCGGGACAGGGTATGATGGCTACACCTTC. It codes for CASSTAGTGYDGYTF.

The rearrangement uses TRBV9 and TRBJ1-2; D not certain. The CDR3 runs 13 residues. Trimming pared 4 bases from V and 6 bases from J, leaving 13 bases between. CDR1 is SGDLS, CDR2 YYNGEE, per germline. CDR3 coding DNA: TGTGCCAGCAGCTCCCCCGGGGTCCATGGCTACACCTTC. As protein: CASSSPGVHGYTF. The variable domain in full, completed from reference TRBV9 and TRBJ1-2, reads DSGVTQTPKHLITATGQRVTLRCSPRSGDLSVYWYQQSLDQGLQFLIQYYNGEERAKGNILERFSAQQFPDLHSELNLSSLELGDSALYFCASSSPGVHGYTFGSGTRLTVV.

The rearrangement uses TRBV2 and TRBJ1-2; unclear D gene. This CDR3 contains 14 residues. Trimming took off 6 bases at V and 5 bases at J, with 16 bases between the two ends. Germline V gene data show CDR1 as SNHLY and CDR2 as FYNNEI. CDR3 nucleotide sequence: TGTGCCAGCAGACTAGAGCCAGGATGGTATGGCTACACCTTC. Translation: CASRLEPGWYGYTF.

The genes are TRBV7-2 and TRBJ2-7, with 8 bases identical to TRBD2. Germline V gives CDR1 SGHTA, CDR2 FQGNSA. This CDR3 is 13 amino acids long. Germline trimming cut 4 bases from V and 3 bases from J; bases unmatched to any gene: 2. For the CDR3, the DNA is TGTGCCAGCAGCTCTCGGGGGGGCTACGAGCAGTACTTC. This codes for CASSSRGGYEQYF.

The chain uses TRBV13 and TRBJ1-1, with D possibly TRBD1 on 5 matching bases. V lost 1 base and J lost 1, with 13 bases in between. The germline V gene encodes CDR1 PRHDT and CDR2 FYEKMQ (reference sequence). This CDR3 is built from 16 residues. The CDR3 DNA follows: TGTGCCAGCAGCTTAGTACTGGGCAGGGAGAACACTGAAGCTTTCTTT. It encodes CASSLVLGRENTEAFF.

The chain combines TRBV19 with TRBJ2-7; TRBD1 might be the D (5 bases). The ends were cut back, 3 bases at V and 0 bases at J, with 12 bases in the middle. CDR1 is LNHDA and CDR2 is SQIVND in the germline V gene (reference sequence). The CDR3 totals 15 residues. CDR3 bases: TGTGCCAGTAGTATCGAGGCAGGGAACTCCTACGAGCAGTACTTC. Translating gives CASSIEAGNSYEQYF.

This rearrangement joins TRBV2 to TRBJ1-1; perhaps TRBD1 as D (6 bases). V was clipped by 5 bases and J by 4 bases, with 17 bases between them. This CDR3 region has 15 residues. Germline CDR1 is SNHLY and CDR2 is FYNNEI. As DNA, the CDR3 is TGTGCCAGCAGTAACCCCCCAGGGGTGGTCACTGAAGCTTTCTTT. This translates into CASSNPPGVVTEAFF.

This clone was observed at least ten times. This chain links TRBV6-4 with TRBJ2-2, with 9 bases lining up with TRBD2. Germline lookup yields CDR1 MRHNA and CDR2 SNTAGT. This CDR3 has 13 amino acids. With V trimmed by 7 bases and J by 6 bases, 3 bases remained unmatched. The CDR3, as DNA: TGTGCCAGCACTAGCGGGGAAGCCGGGGAGCTGTTTTTT. Translation gives CASTSGEAGELFF.

Comments on this clone: Additional DNA sequences in this sample encode the identical CDR3. The chain combines TRBV18 with TRBJ1-6; D may be TRBD1 (5 bases). CDR3 length: 17 residues. V was clipped by 2 bases and J by 7 bases, with 18 bases between them. Germline V gene sequence: CDR1 KGHSH, CDR2 LQKENI. The CDR3, as DNA: TGTGCCAGCTCACCAAAACTTGTCAGGGCGCCGAATTCACCCCTCCACTTT. Protein product: CASSPKLVRAPNSPLHF.

The chain joins TRBV29-1 to TRBJ2-3; a weak D match, TRBD2 (5 bases). Deletions cut 0 bases from V and 2 bases from J, with 18 bases between. Germline V gene sequence: CDR1 SQVTM, CDR2 ANQGSEA. The CDR3 is 17 residues long. The CDR3 loop reads CSVEDWEKEGSTDTQYF. For the CDR3, the DNA is TGCAGCGTTGAAGATTGGGAGAAAGAGGGTTCCACAGATACGCAGTATTTT.

This clone has a handful of counts. V usage is TRBV6-1 and J usage is TRBJ2-7; 8 positions match TRBD1. The V gene end was trimmed by 2 bases and the J gene end by 1 base; junction bases not matched to a gene: 4. Looked up from germline, CDR1 is MNHNS and CDR2 is SASEGT. This CDR3 spans 15 amino acids. Written as DNA, the CDR3 is TGTGCCAGCAGTGAATGGACAGGGCAATCCTACGAGCAGTACTTC. Translating gives CASSEWTGQSYEQYF.

This clone appeared a few times. This chain connects TRBV4-3 to TRBJ1-2; D is unclear. The CDR3 contains 15 residues. V lost 1 base and J 4 bases, leaving 13 bases between the germline ends. The V gene's germline CDR1 is LGHNA and CDR2 YSLEER. For the CDR3, the DNA is TGCGCCAGCAGCCAAGGGGGTGCTGTGCGCTATGGCTACACCTTC. Translated, it gives CASSQGGAVRYGYTF.

The chain uses TRBV19 and TRBJ1-5; TRBD1 matches at 9 bases. Germline V CDR1 and CDR2: LNHDA, SQIVND (reference sequence). This CDR3 is built from 15 residues. The V gene end was trimmed by 6 bases and the J gene end by 4 bases; junction bases not matched to a gene: 7. DNA for the CDR3: TGTGCCAGTAGCCTTGGGACAGGGTCGAATCAGCCCCAGCATTTT. It encodes CASSLGTGSNQPQHF. Full variable domain (rest looked up from reference TRBV19 and TRBJ1-5): DGGITQSPKYLFRKEGQNVTLSCEQNLNHDAMYWYRQDPGQGLRLIYYSQIVNDFQKGDIAEGYSVSREKKESFPLTVTSAQKNPTAFYLCASSLGTGSNQPQHFGDGTRLSIL.

The rearrangement joins TRBV29-1 to TRBJ2-5; maybe TRBD2 (6 bases). Trimming shortened V by 7 bases and J by 4 bases, and 19 bases separated the two germline ends. There are 14 residues in the CDR3. Germline V CDR1 and CDR2: SQVTM, ANQGSEA. Written as DNA, the CDR3 is TGCAGCGCTCCTGGGTTATGGCGGGGAGAGACCCAGTACTTC. This gives the protein CSAPGLWRGETQYF. Full variable domain (missing parts from reference TRBV29-1 and TRBJ2-5): SAVISQKPSRDICQRGTSLTIQCQVDSQVTMMFWYRQQPGQSLTLIATANQGSEATYESGFVIDKFPISRPNLTFSTLTVSNMSPEDSSIYLCSAPGLWRGETQYFGPGTRLLVL.

The rearrangement uses TRBV2 and TRBJ2-7; TRBD1 matches 10 bases. CDR3 size: 14 residues. Germline trimming cut 6 bases from V and 5 bases from J; bases unmatched to any gene: 7. The germline CDR1 and CDR2 sequences are SNHLY and FYNNEI. This chain's CDR3 is CASRTGTGDHEQYF. As DNA, the CDR3 is TGTGCCAGCAGAACCGGGACAGGGGACCACGAGCAGTACTTC.

The rearrangement uses TRBV4-2 and TRBJ2-5, with 10 bases identical to TRBD2. The tail of the sequence fits TRBJ2-7 better, so the J call may be wrong. From germline, CDR1 is LGHNA and CDR2 YNFKEQ. This CDR3 region has 15 residues. The CDR3 DNA follows: TGTGCCAGCAGCAGCCTAAGCGGGGGGGCGGGCGAGCAGTACTTC. It encodes CASSSLSGGAGEQYF.

J is TRBJ2-7 and V is TRBV13; 9 bases are a match to TRBD1. The CDR3 has 13 residues. The junction had 3 bases not matched to a gene; V was cut back by 5 bases and J by 4 bases. Germline loops: CDR1 PRHDT, CDR2 FYEKMQ (reference sequence). The CDR3 DNA reads as TGTGCCAGCAGCCCCGGACAGGGGTACGAGCAGTACTTC. Amino acids: CASSPGQGYEQYF.

The chain has TRBV5-4 and TRBJ1-4; D possibly corresponds to TRBD1 (6 bases). The CDR3 covers 14 residues. CDR1 is SGHNT, CDR2 YYREEE, per germline (reference sequence). Between the trimmed V and J ends, which lost 5 bases and 5 bases, there was a span of 13 bases. CDR3 in amino acids: CASSWGHQNEKLFF. In nucleotides, the CDR3 is TGTGCCAGCAGTTGGGGACACCAAAATGAAAAACTGTTTTTT.

The V call is TRBV7-9, the J call TRBJ1-1; a possible D gene is TRBD1 (6 bases). CDR1 and CDR2 from the germline V gene are SEHNR and FQNEAQ (reference sequence). CDR3 size: 14 residues. Trimming shortened V by 5 bases and J by 3 bases, and 13 bases separated the two germline ends. In DNA, the CDR3 is TGTGCCAGCAGCACCTCAGGGGCCGACACTGAAGCTTTCTTT. This gives the protein CASSTSGADTEAFF.

This clone was detected only once. This chain links TRBV9 with TRBJ1-2, with D unresolved. Germline V lookup: CDR1 SGDLS, CDR2 YYNGEE. Trimming stripped 4 bases from V and 4 bases from J, with 17 bases between. The CDR3 contains 15 residues. The CDR3 sequence: CASSSFDMSTYGYTF. For the CDR3, the DNA is TGTGCCAGCAGCTCATTCGACATGTCTACCTATGGCTACACCTTC.

The sample holds a few counts of this clone. The rearrangement joins TRBV2 to TRBJ1-2; the match to TRBD1 covers 10 bases. The CDR3 is 14 residues long. Germline V lookup: CDR1 SNHLY, CDR2 FYNNEI. Trimming removed 3 bases from V and 4 bases from J; junction bases left unmatched: 2. The CDR3: CASSDGTGVYGYTF. In DNA form, the CDR3 reads TGTGCCAGCAGTGACGGGACAGGGGTCTATGGCTACACCTTC.

The rearrangement links TRBV10-3 to TRBJ1-1, with 9 bases that match TRBD1. V shed 2 bases, J shed 5 bases, and the junction held 9 bases outside the gene matches. Germline V gene sequence: CDR1 ENHRY, CDR2 SYGVKD. The CDR3 sequence is 16 residues long. CDR3 DNA sequence: TGTGCCATCAGTGAGACGGGACAGGGCCAGTCAACTGAAGCTTTCTTT. This gives the protein CAISETGQGQSTEAFF.

This chain joins TRBV5-5 and TRBJ2-6; D not resolved. The CDR3 is made up of 16 amino acids. The V gene's germline CDR1 is SGHKS and CDR2 YYEKEE (reference sequence). V lost 4 bases, J lost 1 base, and 12 bases lay in between. The CDR3 protein is CASSQDQTSGANVLTF. CDR3 sequence (DNA): TGTGCCAGCAGCCAAGACCAGACTTCTGGGGCCAACGTCCTGACTTTC.

The V call is TRBV29-1, the J call TRBJ2-3, with 9 nucleotides matching TRBD1. J was trimmed by 7 bases and V by 0 bases; bases with no gene match: 14. There are 17 residues in the CDR3. Germline CDR1 reads SQVTM; CDR2 reads ANQGSEA. The CDR3 spells CSVEDLDLGQGGNTQYF. The CDR3 DNA sequence: TGCAGCGTTGAAGATCTCGATTTGGGACAGGGAGGAAATACGCAGTATTTT.

The chain employs TRBV5-6 and TRBJ1-4, with 9 bases aligning to TRBD1. The V gene's germline CDR1 is SGHDT and CDR2 YYEEEE. After removal of 4 bases from V and 11 bases from J, the junction contained 9 bases not matched to a gene. The CDR3 totals 14 residues. The CDR3 is CASSAGTGLSKLFF. The DNA for the CDR3 is TGTGCCAGCAGCGCCGGGACAGGGTTGTCGAAACTGTTTTTT.

On this clone itself: One end of the junction fails to match germline, which may point to a read error. The V gene is TRBV4-1, the J gene TRBJ2-5, with 9 bases lining up with TRBD1. Germline CDR1 reads MGHRA; CDR2 reads YSYEKL. This CDR3 is 17 amino acids long. CDR3 protein: CVSSQGQGMRGQETQYF. In DNA form, the CDR3 reads TGCGTCAGCAGCCAAGGACAGGGGATGCGAGGCCAAGAGACACAGTACTTC.